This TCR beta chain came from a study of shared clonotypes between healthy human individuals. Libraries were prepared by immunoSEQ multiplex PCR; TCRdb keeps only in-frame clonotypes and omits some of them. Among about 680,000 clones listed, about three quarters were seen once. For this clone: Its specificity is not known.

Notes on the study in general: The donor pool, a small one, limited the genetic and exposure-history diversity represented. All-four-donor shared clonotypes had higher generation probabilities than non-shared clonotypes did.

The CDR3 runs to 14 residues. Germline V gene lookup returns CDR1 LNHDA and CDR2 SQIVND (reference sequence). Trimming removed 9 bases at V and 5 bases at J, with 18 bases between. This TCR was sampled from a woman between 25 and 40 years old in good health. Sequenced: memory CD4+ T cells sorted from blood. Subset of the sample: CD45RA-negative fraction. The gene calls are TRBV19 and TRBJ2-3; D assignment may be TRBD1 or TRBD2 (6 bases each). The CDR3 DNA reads TGTGCCAGCACAGACGGAGGGGGAAAAGATACGCAGTATTTT. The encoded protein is CASTDGGGKDTQYF.